This passage covers 22 T cell receptor beta chains from one sample sequenced in a study of T cells in women clearing cervical HPV infection. Some clones are missing from TCRdb's copy, which holds only in-frame ones; the method was immunoSEQ multiplex PCR. The sample has 30,000 to 45,000 clones, and its top ten clones hold roughly 4%. The sample comprised blood buffy coat. These receptors all stem from a woman aged 18-69 years with a cervical HPV16 infection that either progressed to CIN3+ or cleared (not recorded which).

Incomplete CDR3 DNA: TGTGCCAGCAGACCCGGCCATGACAGGGGGCTAAGTCAGCCC. It translates to CASRPGHDRGLSQP. The CDR3 as a whole reads CASRPGHDRGLSQPQHF. This chain uses TRBV7-3 with TRBJ1-5, with 10 positions matching TRBD1. The CDR3 end lies 3 residues beyond the end of the read and is filled in from the germline J gene. The germline V gene has CDR1 SGHTA and CDR2 FQGTGA. The CDR3 extends over 17 amino acids. V lost 6 bases to trimming and J lost 6 bases; unmatched junction nucleotides: 14.

Notes on this clone: The read comes to an end 3 residues before the CDR3 does, leaving the germline J gene to fill in the end. The chain combines TRBV12-5 with TRBJ2-7, with 7 bases matching TRBD2. Losses at the gene ends were 5 bases for V and 4 bases for J; bases not matched to a gene: 17. There are 17 residues in the CDR3. CDR1 and CDR2 from the germline V gene are LGHNT and FRNRAP. The DNA read from the CDR3 is TGTGCTAGTGGTACTCGATCCGGTCGTCTAGCGGTGTACGAG. Translation: CASGTRSGRLAVYE. The full-length CDR3 reads as CASGTRSGRLAVYEQYF.

Worth noting for this clone: The CDR3 extends 3 residues past the end of the read, so its final part is completed from the germline J gene. The chain links TRBV7-2 to TRBJ1-6, with no clear D. The CDR3 runs to 12 residues. Per the germline V gene, CDR1 is SGHTA and CDR2 is FQGNSA. CDR3 amino acids: CASSLTGSPLHF. Partial CDR3 DNA: TGTGCCAGCAGCTTGACGGGTTCCCCC. Together with reference TRBV7-2 and TRBJ1-6, the CDR3 gives the full variable domain: GAGVSQSPSNKVTEKGKDVELRCDPISGHTALYWYRQSLGQGLEFLIYFQGNSAPDKSGLPSDRFSAERTGGSVSTLTIQRTQQEDSAVYLCASSLTGSPLHFGNGTRLTVT.

Remarks on this clone: The sequenced fragment ends 3 residues before the CDR3 boundary, so the rest is inferred from the germline J gene. The chain links TRBV20-1 to TRBJ1-2; D remains ambiguous. The CDR3 totals 14 residues. V was shortened by 3 bases and J by 0 bases, with 11 bases between the two germline ends. From germline, CDR1 is DFQATT and CDR2 SNEGSKA (reference sequence). CDR3 amino acids: CSASARSTNYGYTF. Partial CDR3 DNA: TGCAGTGCTAGCGCCAGGTCAACTAACTATGGC.

To note about this clone: The read ends 3 residues before the CDR3 terminus; that terminus is restored from the germline J gene. The chain combines TRBV19 with TRBJ1-3; perhaps TRBD1 as D (5 bases). CDR1 LNHDA and CDR2 SQIVND come from the germline V gene (reference sequence). The CDR3 is 13 amino acids. Trimming left V 6 bases short and J 0 bases short, with 6 bases between. CDR3 loop: CASRQVSGNTIYF. Incomplete CDR3 DNA: TGTGCCAGTAGACAGGTCTCTGGAAACACC.

Of note for this clone: Read sequence stops 3 residues before the CDR3 end, and the germline J gene provides the missing end. This chain uses TRBV10-3 with TRBJ2-7; no clear D gene. Germline V gene sequence: CDR1 ENHRY, CDR2 SYGVKD. V was cut by 1 base and J by 3 bases, with 16 bases left in between. This CDR3 is built from 16 residues. The CDR3 is CAISELGRRLGYEQYF. The sequenced CDR3 bases are TGTGCCATCAGTGAGTTGGGCAGGCGTTTGGGCTACGAG.

With regard to this clone: The read stops 3 residues short of the end of the CDR3; the missing end is completed from the germline J gene. The chain recombines TRBV7-9 with TRBJ1-2; weak D call: TRBD1 (6 bases). The germline CDR1 and CDR2 sequences are SEHNR and FQNEAQ (reference sequence). This CDR3 contains 15 residues. CDR3 DNA (partial): TGTGCCAGCAGCCAGACTAGCGGGGGGGCCTACGAC. It specifies CASSQTSGGAYD. The entire CDR3 protein is CASSQTSGGAYDYTF.

Incomplete CDR3 DNA: TGTGCCAGCAGCTTAGGCGGGGAGGGGAGCTACGAG. Protein product: CASSLGGEGSYE. The whole CDR3 protein reads CASSLGGEGSYEQYF. The V gene is TRBV7-9, the J gene TRBJ2-7, with TRBD2 matching 7 bases. The read halts 3 residues ahead of the CDR3 end, with the missing end drawn from the germline J gene. The CDR3 loop spans 15 amino acids. Germline V gene data show CDR1 as SEHNR and CDR2 as FQNEAQ (reference sequence). The V and J ends lost 1 base and 3 bases, in that order; junction bases with no gene match: 6.

As concerns this clone: Read coverage stops 3 residues before the CDR3 terminus; the germline J gene supplies the remainder. The chain couples TRBV19 to TRBJ1-5, with D possibly matching TRBD1 (5 bases). Trimming removed 8 bases at V and 6 bases at J, with 17 bases between. CDR3 length: 14 residues. Germline V gene sequence: CDR1 LNHDA, CDR2 SQIVND (reference sequence). The CDR3 region is CASRGILEGQPQHF. Partial CDR3 DNA: TGTGCCAGTCGGGGGATCCTCGAGGGTCAGCCC.

As regards this clone: The read comes to an end 3 residues before the CDR3 does, leaving the germline J gene to fill in the end. J is TRBJ1-2 and V is TRBV28; D remains ambiguous. Between the trimmed V and J ends, which lost 6 bases and 4 bases, there was a span of 9 bases. The CDR3 totals 12 residues. Germline loops: CDR1 MDHEN, CDR2 SYDVKM. CDR3 sequence: CASRSGLYGYTF. The DNA read from the CDR3 is TGTGCCAGCAGATCAGGCCTCTATGGC.

Note on this clone: The read ends 3 residues before the CDR3 terminus; that terminus is restored from the germline J gene. The V and J genes are TRBV19 and TRBJ2-2, with 11 bases that match TRBD2. Germline loops: CDR1 LNHDA, CDR2 SQIVND (reference sequence). V lost 4 bases to trimming and J lost 5 bases; unmatched junction nucleotides: 12. The CDR3 has 18 amino acids. Incomplete CDR3 DNA: TGTGCCAGTAGTACTAAAACTAGCGGGGGTTCCAGGACCGGGGAG. Amino acid sequence: CASSTKTSGGSRTGE. The whole CDR3 reads CASSTKTSGGSRTGELFF.

Turning to this clone: With the read ending 3 residues before the CDR3 end, the germline J gene is used to fill in that end. The V gene is TRBV30, the J gene TRBJ2-5; D possibly uses TRBD1 or TRBD2 (5 bases each). With 3 bases removed from V and 3 bases from J, the gap between germline ends came to 11 bases. CDR1 GTSNPN and CDR2 SVGIG come from the germline V gene (reference sequence). CDR3 length: 13 amino acids. The CDR3 loop reads CAWRGDREETQYF. The covered CDR3 bases are TGTGCCTGGAGGGGAGACAGAGAAGAGACC.

With respect to this clone: The read terminates 3 residues ahead of where the CDR3 ends, so the germline J gene completes it. This chain connects TRBV28 to TRBJ1-2, with D perhaps TRBD1 (5 bases). The CDR3 is 14 residues long. Germline assignment: CDR1 MDHEN and CDR2 SYDVKM. The V and J ends lost 1 base and 4 bases respectively, with 10 bases between them. CDR3 sequence reads: CASSLSQGFYGYTF. CDR3 DNA, as far as it was read: TGTGCCAGCAGTTTATCTCAGGGCTTCTATGGC.

As to this clone: One junction end disagrees with the germline gene, perhaps due to a read error. The read comes to an end 3 residues before the CDR3 does, leaving the germline J gene to fill in the end. The chain recombines TRBV7-7 with TRBJ2-5, with TRBD2 identical over 10 bases. The length of the CDR3 is 16 residues. The germline gives CDR1 SSHAT, CDR2 FNYEAQ (reference sequence). The sequenced part of the CDR3 DNA is TGTGCTAGCAGCCCTAAACTAGCGGGACTACAAGAGACC. Amino acid sequence: CASSPKLAGLQET. The whole CDR3 is CASSPKLAGLQETQYF.

About this clone: The CDR3 end falls 3 residues outside the read, so it is completed with the germline J gene. J is TRBJ2-7 and V is TRBV5-5; tentatively, D is TRBD1 (6 bases). V was trimmed by 2 bases and J by 5 bases, leaving 11 bases between them. CDR3 length: 13 residues. The germline V gene encodes CDR1 SGHKS and CDR2 YYEKEE (reference sequence). CDR3: CASSLTGRHEQYF. CDR3 bases read: TGTGCCAGCAGCTTAACAGGGCGGCACGAG.

Concerning this clone itself: The DNA ends 3 residues before the CDR3 does, and the rest of the CDR3 is filled in from the germline J gene. The chain has TRBV19 and TRBJ2-7; D may be TRBD1 (6 bases). Deletions cut 5 bases from V and 3 bases from J, with 14 bases between. The CDR3 is made up of 14 amino acids. Germline V CDR1 and CDR2: LNHDA, SQIVND (reference sequence). CDR3 bases read: TGTGCCAGTAGTCCAAGAGTCAGGGGCTACGAG. Translation: CASSPRVRGYE. The complete CDR3 sequence is CASSPRVRGYEQYF.

In the case of this clone: With the read ending 3 residues before the CDR3 end, the germline J gene is used to fill in that end. V is TRBV28 and J is TRBJ2-7, with 8 nucleotides matching TRBD1. V dropped 5 bases and J dropped 0; count of bases not matched to a gene: 15. Per the germline V gene, CDR1 is MDHEN and CDR2 is SYDVKM. The CDR3 has 18 amino acids. CDR3 amino acids: CASSRDSLDRVISYEQYF. CDR3 DNA (partial): TGTGCCAGCAGTCGAGATAGCTTGGACAGGGTAATCTCCTACGAG.

About this clone itself: With the read ending 3 residues before the CDR3 end, the germline J gene is used to fill in that end. J is TRBJ1-4 and V is TRBV30; the D gene is possibly TRBD1 (6 bases). Trimming pared 7 bases from V and 8 bases from J, leaving 14 bases between. Germline-derived CDR1 and CDR2 are GTSNPN and SVGIG (reference sequence). There are 12 residues in the CDR3. The sequenced part of the CDR3 DNA is TGTGCCTCAGATCAGGGGCAAGAAAAA. It codes for CASDQGQEK. The full CDR3 protein reads CASDQGQEKLFF.

Remarks on this clone: The observed sequence ends 3 residues before the CDR3 terminus, with the missing tail filled in from the germline J gene. This sequence joins TRBV6-1 and TRBJ2-1; D perhaps matches TRBD2 (6 bases). This CDR3 region has 15 residues. Trimming cost V 1 base and J 4 bases, with 11 bases left between them. Germline CDR1 is MNHNS and CDR2 is SASEGT. Here the CDR3 reads CASSEGAGSYNEQFF. The DNA read from the CDR3 is TGTGCCAGCAGTGAAGGGGCGGGATCGTACAATGAG.

Worth noting for this clone: The sequenced fragment ends 3 residues before the CDR3 boundary, so the rest is inferred from the germline J gene. This rearrangement joins TRBV5-4 to TRBJ1-1; 9 nucleotides agree with TRBD1. After removal of 4 bases from V and 3 bases from J, the junction contained 10 bases not matched to a gene. Germline V gene data show CDR1 as SGHNT and CDR2 as YYREEE (reference sequence). The CDR3 has 16 amino acids. Partial CDR3 DNA: TGTGCCAGCAGCGTGAACAGGGGGCGGGGGGACACTGAA. Translation gives CASSVNRGRGDTE. The whole CDR3 sequence is CASSVNRGRGDTEAFF.

On this clone: The sequenced fragment ends 3 residues before the CDR3 boundary, so the rest is inferred from the germline J gene. The V call is TRBV7-6, the J call TRBJ2-7; D is undetermined. The CDR3 covers 13 residues. In germline, CDR1 is SGHVS, CDR2 FNYEAQ. The ends were cut back, 2 bases at V and 1 base at J, with 6 bases in the middle. The CDR3 sequence is CASSLQQSYEQYF. The part of the CDR3 DNA that was read is TGTGCCAGCAGCTTACAACAGTCCTACGAG.

Remarks on this clone: Read sequence stops 3 residues before the CDR3 end, and the germline J gene provides the missing end. The chain employs TRBV5-1 and TRBJ1-2, with a tentative D call TRBD1 (6 bases). The CDR3 runs to 13 residues. Looked up from germline, CDR1 is SGHRS and CDR2 is YFSETQ. V was clipped by 0 bases and J by 5 bases, with 8 bases between them. CDR3 DNA, as far as it was read: TGCGCCAGCAGCTTGGACAGGGCGTATGGC. It encodes CASSLDRAYG. The whole CDR3 protein reads CASSLDRAYGYTF.